This paragraph covers one T cell receptor (beta chain) sequence. The antigen remains unidentified. This specimen comes from a study of chemoradiotherapy in HPV16-positive cancers. Notes on the study in general: Candidate HPV-specific clones and E7-related TCR motifs grew in tumor during treatment.

This CDR3 is built from 19 residues. J lost 3 bases, V lost 4 bases, and 21 bases had no gene match. Germline V CDR1 and CDR2: SEHNR, FQNEAQ (reference sequence). Method: immunoSEQ multiplex PCR; TCRdb's copy keeps in-frame clones and lacks some. The sample contains about 12,000 clones, 70% to 90% of which appear only once. The origin of this receptor is a human donor with HPV-associated anogenital cancer. The chain links TRBV7-9 to TRBJ2-7, with 7 positions matching TRBD1. The source material was blood, sampled from a patient who underwent chemoradiotherapy. CDR3 DNA: TGTGCCAGCAGCTCGAACCGGGACAGAAGTAGACTGGCACTCTACGAGCAGTACTTC. It encodes CASSSNRDRSRLALYEQYF.